This TCR beta chain was obtained from a study of Graves' ophthalmopathy and Graves' hyperthyroidism. About the research overall: Hyperthyroidism qualified as stable when ophthalmopathy did not develop within 18 months of follow-up.

V lost 2 bases and J lost 5; bases outside the gene matches: 6. Germline CDR1 reads WSHSY; CDR2 reads SAAADI. This CDR3 region has 15 residues. From RNA, the CDR3 regions of TCR beta chains were amplified and sequenced. An opening RT-PCR round employed HTBI primers and preceded a second-round multiplex PCR. TCRdb itself ran the multiplex PCR reads through MiXCR, one entry per CDR3 protein. The sample includes around 590,000 distinct CDR3 sequences, 35% to 40% of them seen just once. General study results and limits: The blood repertoire also included most expanded thyroid clonotypes above 0.001 frequency.

Note on this clonotype: Its specificity is unknown.

The receptor was isolated from an adult man with Graves' hyperthyroidism. Sequencing was carried out using peripheral blood or thyroid tissue (not recorded which). The V call is TRBV10-2, the J call TRBJ2-7; 10 nucleotides align to TRBD2. The CDR3 DNA reads TGCGCCAGCAGTGAGGGCACTAGCGGGGCCGACGAGCAGTACTTC. Translating gives CASSEGTSGADEQYF.